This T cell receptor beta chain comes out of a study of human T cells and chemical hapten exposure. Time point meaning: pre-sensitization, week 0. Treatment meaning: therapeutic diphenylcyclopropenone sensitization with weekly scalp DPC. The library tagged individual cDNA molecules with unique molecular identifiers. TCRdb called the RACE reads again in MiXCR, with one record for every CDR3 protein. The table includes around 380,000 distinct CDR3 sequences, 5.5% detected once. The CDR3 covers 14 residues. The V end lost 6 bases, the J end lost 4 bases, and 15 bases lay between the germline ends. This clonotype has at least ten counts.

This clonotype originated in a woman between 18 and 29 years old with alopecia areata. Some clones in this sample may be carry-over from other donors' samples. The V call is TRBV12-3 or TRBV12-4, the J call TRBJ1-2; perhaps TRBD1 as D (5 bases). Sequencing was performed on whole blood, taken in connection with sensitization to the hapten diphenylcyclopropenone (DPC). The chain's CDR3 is CASSTRRQSYGYTF. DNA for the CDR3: TGTGCCAGCAGCACCCGCCGACAGAGCTATGGCTACACCTTC.